This T cell receptor beta chain comes out of a study of T cell changes during pregnancy in multiple sclerosis. Assay: immunoSEQ multiplex PCR; the TCRdb copy retains only in-frame clones and omits some. The data show under 75,000 clones, with under 95% seen just once and 1.3% to 1.5% held by the top ten. CDR1 and CDR2 (germline): SGHTA, FQGTGA. This CDR3 is built from 14 residues. Trimming at V came to 5 bases and at J to 5 bases, leaving 8 bases not matched to a gene. The chain links TRBV7-3 to TRBJ2-5; 7 bases line up with TRBD2. The sequencing used peripheral blood, collected in the third trimester of pregnancy. The source of this sequence is a female donor in good health, enrolled as a control in a pregnancy study. CDR3 coding DNA: TGTGCCAGCAGCCCTGGGGGGGGTAGGGAGACCCAGTACTTC. Its protein is CASSPGGGRETQYF.